These 29 T cell receptor beta chains share one sample of origin, sequenced in a study of human T cells and chemical hapten exposure (dated by TCRdb to the early 2020s). Receptor libraries were prepared by RACE. The sequencing machine was a NextSeq 500. TCRdb trimmed public reads at Q25 via fastp, called clones via MiXCR and kept in-frame beta chains. Rows with a matching CDR3 protein are joined into one entry that keeps the most common DNA and genes. For this sample there are roughly 380,000 distinct CDR3 sequences; more than 4.5% appear just once. Of the sample, roughly 2.6% falls within the top ten clones. The time point label of this sample denotes: pre-sensitization, week 0. In light of the paper, this sample's treatment or condition label describes: therapeutic diphenylcyclopropenone sensitization with weekly scalp DPC. The source material was whole blood, sampled in connection with sensitization to the hapten diphenylcyclopropenone (DPC). All receptors come from a woman aged 45-65 years with alopecia areata. Some clones in this sample may be carry-over from other donors' samples.

A few counts support this clonotype. The rearrangement links TRBV12-3 or TRBV12-4 to TRBJ1-2; D call uncertain. The CDR3 is made up of 15 amino acids. Trimming took 3 bases from V and 6 from J, leaving 17 bases between them. The CDR3 DNA follows: TGTGCCAGCAGTTTCTTACTCGAAAGTAGGGATGGCTACACCTTC. Residues: CASSFLLESRDGYTF.

The chain links TRBV27 to TRBJ2-1; 9 nucleotides agree with TRBD1. With 2 bases clipped from V and 7 bases from J, the junction kept 3 bases outside the gene matches. The V gene's germline CDR1 is MNHEY and CDR2 SMNVEV (reference sequence). CDR3 size: 14 residues. CDR3 loop: CASSLPDRGNEQFF. Here the CDR3 DNA reads TGTGCCAGCAGTTTACCGGACAGGGGAAATGAGCAGTTCTTC.

This chain joins TRBV15 and TRBJ2-7, with 8 nucleotides matching TRBD1. This CDR3 has 14 residues. V shed 5 bases and J 5 bases; nucleotides not matched to a gene: 8. Germline V lookup: CDR1 LNHNV, CDR2 YYDKDF (reference sequence). CDR3 DNA: TGTGCCACCAGCCCTTACAGGGGGACCCACGAGCAGTACTTC. It specifies CATSPYRGTHEQYF. The full variable domain, with the rest looked up from reference TRBV15 and TRBJ2-7, is DAMVIQNPRYQVTQFGKPVTLSCSQTLNHNVMYWYQQKSSQAPKLLFHYYDKDFNNEADTPDNFQSRRPNTSFCFLDIRSPGLGDTAMYLCATSPYRGTHEQYFGPGTRLTVT.

This clonotype appeared many times. The chain is built from TRBV7-9 and TRBJ2-3; 12 nucleotides agree with TRBD2. Germline values: CDR1 SEHNR, CDR2 FQNEAQ (reference sequence). J lost 5 bases, V lost 5 bases, and 8 bases had no gene match. The CDR3 covers 16 residues. CDR3 sequence reads: CASSPPTSGSKDTQYF. The CDR3 DNA is TGTGCCAGCAGCCCGCCGACTAGCGGGAGTAAAGATACGCAGTATTTT. The full variable domain, rest sourced from reference TRBV7-9 and TRBJ2-3, is DTGVSQNPRHKITKRGQNVTFRCDPISEHNRLYWYRQTLGQGPEFLTYFQNEAQLEKSRLLSDRFSAERPKGSFSTLEIQRTEQGDSAMYLCASSPPTSGSKDTQYFGPGTRLTVL.

This clonotype was observed at least ten times. The chain employs TRBV6-6 and TRBJ2-3; D is uncertain. Trimming took 9 bases from V and 2 from J, leaving 9 bases between them. The CDR3 is made up of 12 amino acids. CDR1 is MNHNY and CDR2 is SVGAGI in the germline V gene (reference sequence). The CDR3 sequence is CASLQTTDTQYF. The CDR3 bases are TGTGCCAGTCTACAGACCACAGATACGCAGTATTTT.

This clonotype was seen only a few times. The chain links TRBV6-5 to TRBJ1-2; D is possibly TRBD1 (6 bases). Germline CDR1 MNHEY, CDR2 SVGAGI. The germline V and J ends were trimmed by 0 bases and 2 bases, with 7 bases remaining between them. This CDR3 is built from 14 residues. This chain's CDR3 is CASSYSTGNYGYTF. For the CDR3, the DNA is TGTGCCAGCAGTTACTCGACAGGCAACTATGGCTACACCTTC.

This clonotype has more than one count but fewer than ten. The chain couples TRBV20-1 to TRBJ2-1; 7 bases fit TRBD2. With V trimmed by 1 base and J by 10 bases, 1 base remained unmatched. There are 11 residues in the CDR3. CDR1 and CDR2 (germline): DFQATT, SNEGSKA (reference sequence). DNA for the CDR3: TGCAGTGCTAGAGGGGGACTAGAGCAGTTCTTC. Its translation: CSARGGLEQFF.

This clonotype was seen only a few times. The chain joins TRBV20-1 to TRBJ2-1; 8 bases align to TRBD2. The CDR3 has 12 amino acids. Germline V gene data show CDR1 as DFQATT and CDR2 as SNEGSKA (reference sequence). CDR3 amino acids: CRGLGRYNEQFF. In nucleotides, the CDR3 is TGCAGGGGACTAGGAAGGTACAATGAGCAGTTCTTC.

Many counts were recorded for this clonotype. This sequence joins TRBV12-3 or TRBV12-4 and TRBJ1-2; TRBD1 is a possible D gene (5 bases). CDR3 length: 13 residues. V dropped 5 bases and J dropped 7 bases, with 14 bases sitting between them. The CDR3 DNA is TGTGCCAGCAGTGCCGGGGCCCTCGTTGGCTACACCTTC. Protein: CASSAGALVGYTF.

The table lists this clonotype with many counts. The chain joins TRBV29-1 to TRBJ2-3, with 9 bases fitting TRBD2. Germline loops: CDR1 SQVTM, CDR2 ANQGSEA. There are 13 residues in the CDR3. Unmatched junction bases numbered 4, after V lost 3 bases and J lost 6 bases. The DNA for the CDR3 is TGCAGCGTTGACGCGGGAGGGCCCGATACGCAGTATTTT. This gives the protein CSVDAGGPDTQYF.

J is TRBJ2-2 and V is TRBV5-4, with D uncertain. This CDR3 comprises 13 residues. Trimming left V 5 bases short and J 0 bases short, with 5 bases between. Germline loops: CDR1 SGHNT, CDR2 YYREEE (reference sequence). DNA for the CDR3: TGTGCCAGCAGGAGGTCGAACACCGGGGAGCTGTTTTTT. Its translation is CASRRSNTGELFF.

This clonotype was seen repeatedly, ten times or more. The chain uses TRBV28 and TRBJ2-3; TRBD1 matches 10 bases. The CDR3 is 14 amino acids. J lost 5 bases, V lost 6 bases, and 5 bases had no gene match. The V gene's germline CDR1 is MDHEN and CDR2 SYDVKM. The CDR3 coding sequence is TGTGCCAGCAGCCGGGACAGGGGAAGAGATACGCAGTATTTT. Protein: CASSRDRGRDTQYF.

Ten or more counts support this clonotype. The chain recombines TRBV7-2 with TRBJ1-2, with D perhaps TRBD1 (6 bases). There are 13 residues in the CDR3. Per germline, CDR1 SGHTA and CDR2 FQGNSA. V shed 4 bases and J shed 4 bases, with 10 bases lying between them. In DNA form, the CDR3 reads TGTGCCAGCAGCTCAACAGGGTTCTATGGCTACACCTTC. Protein product: CASSSTGFYGYTF.

There are a few counts of this clonotype. The V and J genes are TRBV28 and TRBJ2-3; D remains ambiguous. This CDR3 comprises 14 residues. The ends were cut back, 2 bases at V and 3 bases at J, with 9 bases in the middle. The germline CDR1 and CDR2 sequences are MDHEN and SYDVKM. The DNA for the CDR3 is TGTGCCAGCAGTTTAAGTCCCTTTACAGATACGCAGTATTTT. Protein sequence: CASSLSPFTDTQYF. The variable domain in full, completed from reference TRBV28 and TRBJ2-3, reads DVKVTQSSRYLVKRTGEKVFLECVQDMDHENMFWYRQDPGLGLRLIYFSYDVKMKEKGDIPEGYSVSREKKERFSLILESASTNQTSMYLCASSLSPFTDTQYFGPGTRLTVL.

This clonotype was counted only a few times. This chain links TRBV6-1 with TRBJ2-2; D perhaps matches TRBD2 (5 bases). V gave up 2 bases and J gave up 5 bases, with 9 bases separating them. This CDR3 comprises 14 residues. Germline V gives CDR1 MNHNS, CDR2 SASEGT. The CDR3 reads CASSEIEGTGELFF. In DNA, the CDR3 is TGTGCCAGCAGTGAAATTGAGGGTACCGGGGAGCTGTTTTTT.

This chain uses TRBV5-4 with TRBJ2-2; perhaps D is TRBD1 or TRBD2 (5 bases each). Germline V gene lookup returns CDR1 SGHNT and CDR2 YYREEE (reference sequence). This CDR3 comprises 15 residues. V dropped 1 base and J dropped 4 bases, with 11 bases sitting between them. CDR3 nucleotide sequence: TGTGCCAGCAGCTTGCCCGGGGCGAGCACCGGGGAGCTGTTTTTT. It specifies CASSLPGASTGELFF.

This clonotype was recorded at least ten times. This rearrangement joins TRBV29-1 to TRBJ1-1, with D possibly being TRBD1 (5 bases). The CDR3 runs to 12 residues. In germline, CDR1 is SQVTM, CDR2 ANQGSEA. V lost 4 bases and J lost 3, with 9 bases in between. Written as DNA, the CDR3 is TGCAGCGTTGGGTGGGGGGACACTGAAGCTTTCTTT. Protein: CSVGWGDTEAFF.

This chain uses TRBV28 with TRBJ1-5; D ambiguous. Trimming left V 2 bases short and J 2 bases short, with 7 bases between. The length of the CDR3 is 14 residues. CDR1 and CDR2 (germline): MDHEN, SYDVKM. The CDR3 DNA is TGTGCCAGCAGTTTAAACGGCGGCAATCAGCCCCAGCATTTT. Amino acid sequence: CASSLNGGNQPQHF.

At least ten counts were recorded for this clonotype. The J gene is TRBJ2-3, the V gene TRBV12-3 or TRBV12-4; possibly TRBD1 or TRBD2 for D (6 bases each). This CDR3 region has 13 residues. The V end was cut by 5 bases, the J end by 4 bases, with 10 bases between. CDR3 bases: TGTGCCAGCAGTCGGGGGACACCAGATACGCAGTATTTT. Protein product: CASSRGTPDTQYF.

This clonotype came up many times. The gene calls are TRBV6-2 or TRBV6-3 and TRBJ2-3; 8 positions agree with TRBD2. Germline CDR1 and CDR2: MNHEY and SVGEGT. Unmatched junction bases numbered 6, after V lost 2 bases and J lost 2 bases. This CDR3 is 16 amino acids long. CDR3 nucleotides: TGTGCCAGCAGTTACAACATAGCGGGACCCACAGATACGCAGTATTTT. The encoded protein is CASSYNIAGPTDTQYF.

This clonotype was recorded a few times. The rearrangement uses TRBV11-2 and TRBJ2-4, with 12 bases aligning to TRBD1. The trim removed 5 bases at V and 0 bases at J, leaving 11 bases unmatched. Germline V gene lookup returns CDR1 SGHAT and CDR2 FQNNGV. The CDR3 loop spans 19 amino acids. The CDR3 loop is CASSPGTGGYEGAKNIQYF. The CDR3 DNA reads as TGTGCCAGCAGCCCCGGGACAGGGGGCTATGAGGGAGCCAAAAACATTCAGTACTTC. Filled out from reference TRBV11-2 and TRBJ2-4, the complete variable domain reads EAGVAQSPRYKIIEKRQSVAFWCNPISGHATLYWYQQILGQGPKLLIQFQNNGVVDDSQLPKDRFSAERLKGVDSTLKIQPAKLEDSAVYLCASSPGTGGYEGAKNIQYFGAGTRLSVL.

There are a few counts of this clonotype. The V gene is TRBV7-8, the J gene TRBJ1-1; TRBD1 matches at 7 bases. This CDR3 is 17 amino acids long. CDR1 and CDR2 (germline): SGHVS, FQNEAQ. The trim removed 3 bases at V and 1 base at J, leaving 11 bases unmatched. This CDR3 is CASSLSSQGLTNTEAFF. The CDR3 region has the DNA TGTGCCAGCAGCTTGTCTTCACAGGGGTTAACGAACACTGAAGCTTTCTTT.

This clonotype has only a few counts. The CDR3 loop reads CASSLTPGHLNTGELFF. CDR3 sequence (DNA): TGTGCCAGCAGTTTGACCCCGGGACACCTGAACACCGGGGAGCTGTTTTTT. This sequence joins TRBV27 and TRBJ2-2, with D maybe TRBD1 (6 bases). Germline V lookup: CDR1 MNHEY, CDR2 SMNVEV (reference sequence). Deletions cut 3 bases from V and 1 base from J, with 15 bases between. CDR3 size: 17 residues.

The table lists this clonotype with many counts. This chain uses TRBV12-3 or TRBV12-4 with TRBJ2-3; 9 bases are shared with TRBD1. V was pared by 7 bases and J by 2 bases, with 10 bases of the junction left unmatched. The CDR3 extends over 16 amino acids. CDR3 region: CASTQNRGHVTDTQYF. The CDR3 DNA sequence: TGTGCCAGCACCCAAAACAGGGGGCATGTCACAGATACGCAGTATTTT.

The rearrangement joins TRBV20-1 to TRBJ1-2; D gene unclear. This CDR3 has 14 residues. The V end lost 6 bases, the J end lost 0 bases, and 14 bases lay between the germline ends. Germline values: CDR1 DFQATT, CDR2 SNEGSKA (reference sequence). The CDR3 protein is CSAAPGSTNYGYTF. For the CDR3, the DNA is TGCAGTGCAGCACCAGGATCCACTAACTATGGCTACACCTTC.

The chain recombines TRBV23-1 with TRBJ1-1; no firm D call. TRBV23-1 is known as an ORF, though its function is uncertain. V lost 6 bases, J lost 4 bases, and 15 bases lay in between. The CDR3 runs to 14 residues. CDR3 bases: TGCGCCAGCAGATTGTCCAGGCTTCCCACTGAAGCTTTCTTT. It specifies CASRLSRLPTEAFF.

The rearrangement uses TRBV12-3 or TRBV12-4 and TRBJ1-2; TRBD1 is a possible D gene (6 bases). Trimming removed 6 bases from V and 6 bases from J, with 14 bases in between. The CDR3 runs 13 residues. The CDR3 DNA reads TGTGCCAGCAGCTCCACAGGGAAGGATGGCTACACCTTC. Translating it yields CASSSTGKDGYTF.

This clonotype was seen at least ten times. This rearrangement joins TRBV7-8 to TRBJ2-6; no firm D call. This CDR3 is 15 amino acids long. V was trimmed by 2 bases and J by 2 bases, leaving 7 bases between them. Germline V gene sequence: CDR1 SGHVS, CDR2 FQNEAQ. As DNA, the CDR3 is TGTGCCAGCAGCTTATTCGGACCTGGGGCCAACGTCCTGACTTTC. It translates to CASSLFGPGANVLTF. Full variable domain (outside the CDR3, taken from reference TRBV7-8 and TRBJ2-6): GAGVSQSPRYKVAKRGQDVALRCDPISGHVSLFWYQQALGQGPEFLTYFQNEAQLDKSGLPSDRFFAERPEGSVSTLKIQRTQQEDSAVYLCASSLFGPGANVLTFGAGSRLTVL.

The V and J genes are TRBV7-2 and TRBJ2-3, with D possibly TRBD1 on 6 matching bases. The ends were cut back, 5 bases at V and 1 base at J, with 16 bases in the middle. Germline lookup yields CDR1 SGHTA and CDR2 FQGNSA. The CDR3 totals 16 residues. CDR3 residues: CASSPRAGARTDTQYF. The CDR3 DNA is TGTGCCAGCAGCCCCCGGGCAGGGGCCCGCACAGATACGCAGTATTTT.